These 4 T cell receptor beta chains were sequenced from one sample in a study of T cell changes during pregnancy in multiple sclerosis. The assay was immunoSEQ multiplex PCR, and TCRdb's table has in-frame clones only and misses some. This sample has under 55,000 clones, with approximately 90% found just once. Sequenced input: PBMCs (not recorded whether the cells were cultured). The receptors were sampled from a female donor with multiple sclerosis, enrolled in a pregnancy study.

The CDR3 sequence is CASSLQGSGNQPQHF. The CDR3 coding sequence is TGTGCCAGCAGCTTACAGGGGAGCGGCAATCAGCCCCAGCATTTT. The chain has TRBV7-8 and TRBJ1-5; D is perhaps TRBD1 (6 bases). V shed 2 bases and J shed 2 bases, with 10 bases lying between them. This CDR3 is built from 15 residues. Looked up from germline, CDR1 is SGHVS and CDR2 is FQNEAQ.

The V and J genes are TRBV6-6 and TRBJ2-7; no clear D. The germline CDR1 and CDR2 sequences are MNHNY and SVGAGI (reference sequence). The CDR3 contains 13 residues. V gave up 2 bases and J gave up 4 bases, with 9 bases separating them. DNA for the CDR3: TGTGCCAGCAGTTACGTAGAACTTTACGAGCAGTACTTC. Translated: CASSYVELYEQYF.

The CDR3 coding sequence is TGTGCCAGCAGCTTTGACAGTTCTAACTATGGCTACACCTTC. This gives the protein CASSFDSSNYGYTF. The chain recombines TRBV7-2 with TRBJ1-2; possibly TRBD1 for D (5 bases). The CDR3 is made up of 14 amino acids. Trimming pared 3 bases from V and 0 bases from J, leaving 8 bases between. Germline-derived CDR1 and CDR2 are SGHTA and FQGNSA.

The V gene is TRBV7-2, the J gene TRBJ2-1; TRBD2 matches 10 bases. CDR3 length equals 15 residues. Germline CDR1 and CDR2: SGHTA and FQGNSA. Unmatched junction bases numbered 4, after V lost 1 base and J lost 7 bases. Here the CDR3 reads CASSLENSGRNEQFF. The DNA for the CDR3 is TGTGCCAGCAGCTTAGAGAATAGCGGGAGGAATGAGCAGTTCTTC.